A single sample is the source of the 21 T cell receptor beta chains below, sequenced in a study of technical replicates of blood from a few donors. Method: immunoSEQ multiplex PCR; TCRdb's copy keeps in-frame clones and lacks some. The sample consists of 85,000 to 100,000 clones, 95% of them appearing once. The specimen sequenced was T cells isolated from PBMCs. These receptor sequences come from a human donor in good health.

The chain uses TRBV18 and TRBJ1-1; maybe TRBD1 (5 bases). The CDR3 length is 16 residues. Per the germline V gene, CDR1 is KGHSH and CDR2 is LQKENI. V was cut by 3 bases and J by 1 base, with 15 bases left in between. The CDR3 here is CASSPPSHTGNTEAFF. The CDR3 DNA reads as TGTGCCAGCTCACCCCCCTCGCATACAGGGAACACTGAAGCTTTCTTT.

The V call is TRBV19, the J call TRBJ2-4; D is uncertain. Per germline, CDR1 LNHDA and CDR2 SQIVND (reference sequence). The CDR3 is 16 residues long. V lost 0 bases to trimming and J lost 1 base, with 10 bases between them. The CDR3: CASSIERGRAKNIQYF. The CDR3 nucleotides read TGTGCCAGTAGTATAGAACGAGGAAGGGCCAAAAACATTCAGTACTTC.

V usage is TRBV5-1 and J usage is TRBJ2-3; no definite D call. This CDR3 has 14 residues. With 3 bases removed from V and 6 bases from J, the gap between germline ends came to 14 bases. The V gene's germline CDR1 is SGHRS and CDR2 YFSETQ. CDR3 nucleotides: TGCGCCAGCAGCTCCTCCAGGATCCGGGATACGCAGTATTTT. Protein product: CASSSSRIRDTQYF. Together with reference TRBV5-1 and TRBJ2-3, the CDR3 gives the full variable domain: KAGVTQTPRYLIKTRGQQVTLSCSPISGHRSVSWYQQTPGQGLQFLFEYFSETQRNKGNFPGRFSGRQFSNSRSEMNVSTLELGDSALYLCASSSSRIRDTQYFGPGTRLTVL.

The chain is built from TRBV2 and TRBJ1-1; D unresolved. The CDR3 has 12 residues. The V gene lost 3 bases and the J gene lost 3 bases, with 5 bases spanning the gap. Germline CDR1 reads SNHLY; CDR2 reads FYNNEI. The CDR3 reads CASSDRDTEAFF. The CDR3 bases are TGTGCCAGCAGTGACCGGGACACTGAAGCTTTCTTT.

This clone was seen just once. V usage is TRBV10-3 and J usage is TRBJ2-3; D might be TRBD1 (5 bases). The CDR3 runs to 12 residues. Germline assignment: CDR1 ENHRY and CDR2 SYGVKD. V lost 5 bases and J 8 bases, leaving 11 bases between the germline ends. The CDR3 sequence is CAISPEQVTQYF. In DNA, the CDR3 is TGTGCCATCAGTCCTGAACAGGTTACGCAGTATTTT.

In this sample, this clone turned up once. V gene TRBV2 combines with J gene TRBJ1-5; D is unresolved. The CDR3 spans 15 residues. Trimming stripped 3 bases from V and 1 base from J, with 10 bases between. CDR1 SNHLY and CDR2 FYNNEI come from the germline V gene. The CDR3 nucleotides are TGTGCCAGCAGTGAGAGACGCGGAAGCAATCAGCCCCAGCATTTT. Amino acid sequence: CASSERRGSNQPQHF.

V usage is TRBV29-1 and J usage is TRBJ2-7; 9 bases are shared with TRBD2. CDR3 length: 15 residues. The V segment lost 1 base and the J segment 2 bases; nucleotides outside the gene matches: 6. Germline loops: CDR1 SQVTM, CDR2 ANQGSEA. In DNA, the CDR3 is TGCAGCGTTGAAGCTGGGCGGGAGGGACCCTACGAGCAGTACTTC. It yields the protein CSVEAGREGPYEQYF.

J is TRBJ2-7 and V is TRBV5-6, with 11 bases matching TRBD2. V lost 1 base, J lost 5 bases, and 14 bases stayed unmatched. The CDR3 has 18 amino acids. CDR1 is SGHDT, CDR2 YYEEEE, per germline. The CDR3 spells CASSLSLAGVASPHEQYF. The CDR3 DNA reads as TGTGCCAGCAGCTTGTCACTAGCGGGAGTGGCATCCCCCCACGAGCAGTACTTC.

This clone showed up many times. V is TRBV5-1 and J is TRBJ1-5; D remains unclear. Deletions cut 4 bases from V and 4 bases from J, with 18 bases between. The CDR3 is 16 amino acids. Germline values: CDR1 SGHRS, CDR2 YFSETQ. CDR3 region: CASSEGSPGLNQPQHF. CDR3 DNA sequence: TGCGCCAGCAGCGAGGGTTCCCCGGGATTAAATCAGCCCCAGCATTTT.

The chain combines TRBV10-1 with TRBJ2-7; tentatively, D is TRBD1 (6 bases). Germline V gives CDR1 WNHNN, CDR2 SYGVQD (reference sequence). The CDR3 extends over 15 amino acids. V was trimmed by 3 bases and J by 5 bases, leaving 17 bases between them. The CDR3 reads CASSDGFQGTDEQYF. The CDR3 coding sequence is TGCGCCAGCAGTGACGGTTTCCAGGGGACCGACGAGCAGTACTTC.

The chain carries TRBV2 and TRBJ1-2, with no clear D. CDR3 length equals 13 residues. CDR1 is SNHLY and CDR2 is FYNNEI in the germline V gene. Trimming took off 4 bases at V and 7 bases at J, with 13 bases between the two ends. In DNA form, the CDR3 reads TGTGCCAGCAGTGCACCTATGGGGAGTGGCTACACCTTC. Translated: CASSAPMGSGYTF.

This rearrangement joins TRBV28 to TRBJ2-1; 13 positions agree with TRBD2. The germline CDR1 and CDR2 sequences are MDHEN and SYDVKM. The CDR3 length is 15 residues. V gave up 5 bases and J gave up 7 bases; unmatched junction bases: 5. CDR3 in DNA: TGTGCCAGCAGTGTTACTAGCGGGAGGGTGAATGAGCAGTTCTTC. Amino acids: CASSVTSGRVNEQFF.

The chain joins TRBV5-6 to TRBJ1-2; 10 bases line up with TRBD1. The CDR3 runs 17 residues. Per germline, CDR1 SGHDT and CDR2 YYEEEE. The J segment lost 4 bases and the V segment lost 1 base, leaving 10 bases of the junction unmatched. The CDR3 DNA reads as TGTGCCAGCAGCTTGCGGGGGACAGGGGATTACGGCTATGGCTACACCTTC. Translated: CASSLRGTGDYGYGYTF. Full variable domain (rest looked up from reference TRBV5-6 and TRBJ1-2): DAGVTQSPTHLIKTRGQQVTLRCSPKSGHDTVSWYQQALGQGPQFIFQYYEEEERQRGNFPDRFSGHQFPNYSSELNVNALLLGDSALYLCASSLRGTGDYGYGYTFGSGTRLTVV.

The V call is TRBV28, the J call TRBJ1-5, with D unclear. V lost 3 bases and J lost 9, with 6 bases in between. This CDR3 has 11 amino acids. Germline values: CDR1 MDHEN, CDR2 SYDVKM. The chain's CDR3 is CASSLSGPQHF. CDR3 DNA: TGTGCCAGCAGTTTGTCCGGGCCCCAGCATTTT.

The V call is TRBV6-6, the J call TRBJ2-1; D may be TRBD1 (5 bases). The germline V gene has CDR1 MNHNY and CDR2 SVGAGI (reference sequence). V dropped 5 bases and J dropped 5 bases, with 7 bases sitting between them. This CDR3 is 12 amino acids long. As DNA, the CDR3 is TGTGCCAGCAGTCCACAGGACAATGAGCAGTTCTTC. This translates into CASSPQDNEQFF.

V gene TRBV15 combines with J gene TRBJ2-5; 12 bases match TRBD2. In germline, CDR1 is LNHNV, CDR2 YYDKDF (reference sequence). V lost 5 bases and J lost 5; bases outside the gene matches: 3. CDR3 length: 14 amino acids. The CDR3 region has the DNA TGTGCCACCAGCCGGACTAGCGGGACGGAGACCCAGTACTTC. This codes for CATSRTSGTETQYF.

The V and J genes are TRBV5-1 and TRBJ2-4, with D possibly matching TRBD2 (6 bases). With 6 bases removed from V and 3 bases from J, the gap between germline ends came to 10 bases. The CDR3 has 13 amino acids. Germline values: CDR1 SGHRS, CDR2 YFSETQ. The CDR3 is CASTTGDKNIQYF. For the CDR3, the DNA is TGCGCCAGCACCACGGGGGACAAAAACATTCAGTACTTC.

The CDR3 DNA sequence: TGTGCCAGCAGCCAAGATCTAGGGAGGTCCTATGGCTACACCTTC. It codes for CASSQDLGRSYGYTF. The genes are TRBV4-2 and TRBJ1-2; D remains unclear. Trimming pared 0 bases from V and 4 bases from J, leaving 12 bases between. The CDR3 is made up of 15 amino acids. Looked up from germline, CDR1 is LGHNA and CDR2 is YNFKEQ.

This clone came up once. The rearrangement joins TRBV5-1 to TRBJ1-1; D is possibly TRBD1 (5 bases). CDR1 is SGHRS and CDR2 is YFSETQ in the germline V gene. Trimming pared 3 bases from V and 10 bases from J, leaving 10 bases between. The CDR3 contains 11 residues. In DNA, the CDR3 is TGCGCCAGCAGCTCACAGGAATCAGCTTTCTTT. Amino acids: CASSSQESAFF.

The chain carries TRBV4-1 and TRBJ2-4, with 12 bases lining up with TRBD2. With 2 bases clipped from V and 10 bases from J, the junction kept 9 bases outside the gene matches. CDR3 length: 16 residues. The V gene's germline CDR1 is MGHRA and CDR2 YSYEKL. The CDR3, as DNA: TGCGCCAGCAGCCAACAACAGGGACTAGCGGGCTCAATTCAGTACTTC. This translates into CASSQQQGLAGSIQYF.

This clone has more than one count but fewer than ten. V and J are TRBV7-9 and TRBJ1-3, with D perhaps TRBD1 (6 bases). Germline V gives CDR1 SEHNR, CDR2 FQNEAQ (reference sequence). Trimming pared 1 base from V and 3 bases from J, leaving 13 bases between. The CDR3 runs to 16 residues. The CDR3 here is CASSLGVGGSGNTIYF. The CDR3 region has the DNA TGTGCCAGCAGCTTAGGGGTAGGGGGAAGTGGAAACACCATATATTTT.